Listed here are 32 T cell receptor beta chains from one sample, sequenced in a study of CD8 T cells in Susac syndrome. RNA totalling about 0.5 to 1 ug underwent reverse transcription with random hexamers. TCRdb re-called the immunoSEQ multiplex PCR reads with MiXCR, one entry per CDR3 protein. This sample has under 200,000 distinct CDR3 sequences; nearly 97% occur once, and the top ten carry around 0.092%. Material for sequencing was CD4+ T cells from PBMCs. The receptors originated from a human donor with Susac syndrome.

V gene TRBV28 combines with J gene TRBJ1-2, with a weak D call TRBD1 (5 bases). This CDR3 has 12 amino acids. V was clipped by 8 bases and J by 8 bases, with 15 bases between them. Per germline, CDR1 MDHEN and CDR2 SYDVKM. The chain's CDR3 is CASVTGGNGYTF. DNA for the CDR3: TGTGCCAGCGTGACGGGGGGTAACGGCTACACCTTC.

The V and J genes are TRBV7-2 and TRBJ2-7; D is possibly TRBD1 or TRBD2 (6 bases each). Trimming shortened V by 3 bases and J by 0 bases, and 18 bases separated the two germline ends. Germline V lookup: CDR1 SGHTA, CDR2 FQGNSA. The CDR3 totals 17 residues. CDR3: CASSFRGRLRASYEQYF. Written as DNA, the CDR3 is TGTGCCAGCAGCTTCCGGGGGCGACTGCGCGCCTCCTACGAGCAGTACTTC.

The chain carries TRBV20-1 and TRBJ1-2, with 7 nucleotides matching TRBD1. The V gene's germline CDR1 is DFQATT and CDR2 SNEGSKA (reference sequence). Trimming cost V 6 bases and J 4 bases; bases outside gene matches: 8. The CDR3 is 13 residues long. The CDR3 spells CSARDSKGYGYTF. The DNA of the CDR3 is TGCAGTGCGCGGGACAGTAAGGGCTATGGCTACACCTTC.

CDR3 sequence reads: CASRSDSHDTYEQYF. DNA of the CDR3: TGCGCCAGCAGAAGTGACAGCCACGATACCTACGAGCAGTACTTC. The V gene is TRBV5-1, the J gene TRBJ2-7, with D maybe TRBD1 (5 bases). The CDR3 loop spans 15 amino acids. Trimming stripped 5 bases from V and 2 bases from J, with 17 bases between. Germline values: CDR1 SGHRS, CDR2 YFSETQ.

This sequence joins TRBV12-3 or TRBV12-4 and TRBJ2-1; 9 nucleotides line up with TRBD2. The CDR3 is 17 residues long. Trimming took 5 bases from V and 6 from J; bases not matched to a gene: 14. CDR3 sequence: CASSPFLAGPNSNEQFF. CDR3 coding DNA: TGTGCCAGCAGTCCATTTCTAGCGGGACCGAACAGCAATGAGCAGTTCTTC.

V is TRBV4-2 and J is TRBJ1-1, with D maybe TRBD1 (5 bases). The V gene's germline CDR1 is LGHNA and CDR2 YNFKEQ. This CDR3 spans 12 amino acids. With 1 base removed from V and 11 bases from J, the gap between germline ends came to 11 bases. CDR3 loop: CASSQVSGYAFF. CDR3 nucleotides: TGTGCCAGCAGCCAAGTCTCAGGGTACGCTTTCTTT.

The gene calls are TRBV3-1 and TRBJ1-2; D possibly corresponds to TRBD1 (5 bases). The CDR3 totals 15 residues. V lost 3 bases and J lost 6, with 17 bases in between. Germline CDR1 and CDR2: LGHDT and YNNKEL (reference sequence). Here the CDR3 reads CASSHRSREGNGYTF. In nucleotides, the CDR3 is TGTGCCAGCAGCCATCGGTCCAGGGAAGGGAATGGCTACACCTTC.

The rearrangement links TRBV27 to TRBJ2-1; TRBD2 might be the D (6 bases). The CDR3 sequence is 15 residues long. CDR1 and CDR2 from the germline V gene are MNHEY and SMNVEV (reference sequence). Trimming took off 0 bases at V and 6 bases at J, with 12 bases between the two ends. The CDR3 is CASSLSPGLLNEQFF. In DNA form, the CDR3 reads TGTGCCAGCAGTTTATCGCCGGGACTCCTCAATGAGCAGTTCTTC.

Written as DNA, the CDR3 is TGTGCCTGGAGTACTGGACAGGGAAATGGCTACACCTTC. The encoded protein is CAWSTGQGNGYTF. This rearrangement joins TRBV30 to TRBJ1-2; TRBD1 matches 8 bases. This CDR3 contains 13 residues. Trimming removed 2 bases from V and 6 bases from J; junction bases left unmatched: 5. Germline values: CDR1 GTSNPN, CDR2 SVGIG (reference sequence).

This clonotype has more than one count but fewer than ten. J is TRBJ2-3 and V is TRBV9; D perhaps matches TRBD2 (6 bases). The germline V gene encodes CDR1 SGDLS and CDR2 YYNGEE. The CDR3 loop spans 14 amino acids. V lost 4 bases, J lost 0 bases, and 9 bases lay in between. CDR3 nucleotides: TGTGCCAGCAGCCGGGGGAGTAGCACAGATACGCAGTATTTT. This codes for CASSRGSSTDTQYF.

J is TRBJ2-7 and V is TRBV29-1; D is unclear. V was clipped by 3 bases and J by 0 bases, with 3 bases between them. This CDR3 has 11 amino acids. Germline lookup yields CDR1 SQVTM and CDR2 ANQGSEA. CDR3 sequence reads: CSVDISYEQYF. The CDR3 DNA reads TGCAGCGTTGATATCTCCTACGAGCAGTACTTC.

V is TRBV5-1 and J is TRBJ2-4; no reliable D call. The CDR3 is 13 amino acids. The germline CDR1 and CDR2 sequences are SGHRS and YFSETQ. Trimming shortened V by 4 bases and J by 6 bases, and 11 bases separated the two germline ends. The CDR3 loop reads CASSHDSRNIQYF. The CDR3 DNA sequence: TGCGCCAGCAGCCATGACTCGAGAAACATTCAGTACTTC.

This chain connects TRBV20-1 to TRBJ1-4, with 7 bases that match TRBD1. Germline assignment: CDR1 DFQATT and CDR2 SNEGSKA (reference sequence). With V trimmed by 4 bases and J by 8 bases, 4 bases remained unmatched. The CDR3 totals 12 residues. The CDR3: CSATRGREKLFF. The CDR3 DNA is TGCAGTGCTACCAGGGGGAGAGAAAAACTGTTTTTT.

The chain employs TRBV29-1 and TRBJ1-2; D is uncertain. The CDR3 sequence is 12 residues long. Germline CDR1 is SQVTM and CDR2 is ANQGSEA. Trimming stripped 6 bases from V and 4 bases from J, with 12 bases between. The CDR3 coding sequence is TGCAGCGTCGCGCTAGGGTCCTATGGCTACACCTTC. It codes for CSVALGSYGYTF.

The J gene is TRBJ2-7, the V gene TRBV11-2; D is ambiguous. Looked up from germline, CDR1 is SGHAT and CDR2 is FQNNGV. The CDR3 spans 17 residues. Trimming took off 1 base at V and 3 bases at J, with 19 bases between the two ends. CDR3 coding DNA: TGTGCCAGCAGCTTAGGTTCTTTCTGGGATCCCCTCTACGAGCAGTACTTC. Translating gives CASSLGSFWDPLYEQYF.

The chain combines TRBV3-1 with TRBJ1-5, with D perhaps TRBD1 (6 bases). Germline V gene data show CDR1 as LGHDT and CDR2 as YNNKEL (reference sequence). The germline V and J ends were trimmed by 3 bases and 6 bases, with 15 bases remaining between them. The CDR3 sequence is 15 residues long. CDR3 amino acids: CASSQLGGGGQPQHF. The CDR3 nucleotides read TGTGCCAGCAGCCAGCTGGGGGGGGGCGGTCAGCCCCAGCATTTT.

This sequence joins TRBV7-9 and TRBJ1-6; TRBD1 matches at 11 bases. In germline, CDR1 is SEHNR, CDR2 FQNEAQ (reference sequence). Unmatched junction bases numbered 5, after V lost 4 bases and J lost 12 bases. This CDR3 has 14 residues. CDR3 sequence: CASSSGQGALPLHF. Written as DNA, the CDR3 is TGTGCCAGCAGCTCTGGACAGGGGGCTTTACCCCTCCACTTT.

CDR3 sequence reads: CASSLEPGTNEKLFF. The CDR3 DNA is TGTGCCAGCAGCTTGGAACCTGGGACTAATGAAAAACTGTTTTTT. The chain recombines TRBV5-4 with TRBJ1-4; D is unclear. Trimming removed 0 bases at V and 2 bases at J, with 8 bases between. The CDR3 runs to 15 residues. Germline CDR1 and CDR2: SGHNT and YYREEE (reference sequence).

The chain recombines TRBV28 with TRBJ2-2; 10 bases fit TRBD2. CDR1 and CDR2 from the germline V gene are MDHEN and SYDVKM. The CDR3 has 15 amino acids. After removal of 6 bases from V and 8 bases from J, the junction contained 9 bases not matched to a gene. CDR3 coding DNA: TGTGCCAGCAGGCCTCCCCCTAGCGGGGGAGGGGAGCTGTTTTTT. This codes for CASRPPPSGGGELFF.

The rearrangement uses TRBV20-1 and TRBJ1-5; TRBD1 is a possible D gene (6 bases). Per germline, CDR1 DFQATT and CDR2 SNEGSKA (reference sequence). V shed 7 bases and J shed 6 bases, with 13 bases lying between them. This CDR3 region has 12 residues. The CDR3 sequence is CSGGPGSQPQHF. CDR3 sequence (DNA): TGCAGTGGGGGGCCGGGAAGTCAGCCCCAGCATTTT.

V and J are TRBV7-6 and TRBJ2-2; D not certain. The CDR3 runs 14 residues. The V gene lost 3 bases and the J gene lost 4 bases, with 9 bases spanning the gap. CDR1 and CDR2 (germline): SGHVS, FNYEAQ. The CDR3 region has the DNA TGTGCCAGCAGCTTTAACCTAGGCACCGGGGAGCTGTTTTTT. It codes for CASSFNLGTGELFF.

The chain uses TRBV15 and TRBJ2-5; D is uncertain. CDR3 length equals 15 residues. From germline, CDR1 is LNHNV and CDR2 YYDKDF (reference sequence). V gave up 0 bases and J gave up 3 bases, with 11 bases separating them. Here the CDR3 DNA reads TGTGCCACCAGCAGAGATTTAGGACGGGAAGAGACCCAGTACTTC. Its translation: CATSRDLGREETQYF. Using reference TRBV15 and TRBJ2-5 for the parts outside the CDR3, the full variable domain is DAMVIQNPRYQVTQFGKPVTLSCSQTLNHNVMYWYQQKSSQAPKLLFHYYDKDFNNEADTPDNFQSRRPNTSFCFLDIRSPGLGDTAMYLCATSRDLGREETQYFGPGTRLLVL.

The rearrangement uses TRBV20-1 and TRBJ1-1; the D is unclear. Trimming removed 2 bases from V and 1 base from J, with 11 bases in between. The CDR3 totals 14 residues. Germline values: CDR1 DFQATT, CDR2 SNEGSKA (reference sequence). CDR3 amino acids: CSARPGRANTEAFF. CDR3 nucleotides: TGCAGTGCTAGACCCGGACGTGCGAACACTGAAGCTTTCTTT.

The chain couples TRBV29-1 to TRBJ1-2; unclear D gene. Trimming shortened V by 3 bases and J by 5 bases, and 13 bases separated the two germline ends. Germline-derived CDR1 and CDR2 are SQVTM and ANQGSEA. The CDR3 is 13 residues long. Here the CDR3 reads CSVEPAGQYGYTF. CDR3 DNA sequence: TGCAGCGTTGAGCCTGCAGGCCAATATGGCTACACCTTC.

This chain connects TRBV2 to TRBJ2-3, with D perhaps assigned TRBD1 or TRBD2 (6 bases each). The CDR3 length is 13 residues. V lost 6 bases to trimming and J lost 5 bases, with 12 bases between them. The germline CDR1 and CDR2 sequences are SNHLY and FYNNEI. CDR3 sequence: CASRGAGRDTQYF. CDR3 sequence (DNA): TGTGCCAGCAGGGGGGCCGGGAGAGATACGCAGTATTTT.

This chain uses TRBV5-1 with TRBJ1-1; D may be TRBD1 (5 bases). Germline V gene sequence: CDR1 SGHRS, CDR2 YFSETQ. The CDR3 has 16 residues. Trimming pared 0 bases from V and 7 bases from J, leaving 19 bases between. The CDR3 DNA reads TGCGCCAGCAGCTTGGGGCAGGACACCTACCGATTTGAAGCTTTCTTT. Protein product: CASSLGQDTYRFEAFF.

The rearrangement uses TRBV10-1 and TRBJ2-5; the match to TRBD1 covers 10 bases. Germline CDR1 WNHNN, CDR2 SYGVQD (reference sequence). The CDR3 is made up of 15 amino acids. V trimming: 3 bases; J trimming: 4 bases; junction bases outside the gene matches: 5. CDR3 residues: CASSDRDRGTETQYF. In DNA, the CDR3 is TGCGCCAGCAGTGATCGGGACAGGGGTACAGAGACCCAGTACTTC.

J is TRBJ2-4 and V is TRBV21-1; the D segment call TRBD1 is taken from the table without a DNA check. TRBV21-1 is a listed pseudogene. This CDR3 region has 19 residues. The CDR3: CASSAVQWGRPTAKNIQYF. The CDR3 DNA follows: TGTGCCAGCAGCGCGGTACAATGGGGACGTCCAACAGCCAAAAACATTCAGTACTTC.

The chain couples TRBV4-1 to TRBJ1-2, with TRBD1 matching 12 bases. The CDR3 consists of 15 residues. Germline-derived CDR1 and CDR2 are MGHRA and YSYEKL. Trimming took 0 bases from V and 11 from J; bases not matched to a gene: 7. In DNA, the CDR3 is TGCGCCAGCAGCCAAGACGCCGGGACAGGGGGCGGATACACCTTC. This encodes CASSQDAGTGGGYTF.

The genes are TRBV18 and TRBJ1-1; no firm D call. Germline values: CDR1 KGHSH, CDR2 LQKENI. There are 14 residues in the CDR3. The V end lost 3 bases, the J end lost 6 bases, and 14 bases lay between the germline ends. CDR3 protein: CASSPLFRSAEAFF. In nucleotides, the CDR3 is TGTGCCAGCTCACCCCTGTTCAGGAGCGCTGAAGCTTTCTTT.

The rearrangement links TRBV30 to TRBJ1-2, with 8 bases matching TRBD1. CDR1 is GTSNPN and CDR2 is SVGIG in the germline V gene (reference sequence). Trimming took 4 bases from V and 1 from J; bases not matched to a gene: 8. This CDR3 region has 15 residues. CDR3 DNA: TGTGCCTGGACCTCCGGGACAGGAATTAACTATGGCTACACCTTC. It yields the protein CAWTSGTGINYGYTF. Full variable domain (remainder filled in from reference TRBV30 and TRBJ1-2): SQTIHQWPATLVQPVGSPLSLECTVEGTSNPNLYWYRQAAGRGLQLLFYSVGIGQISSEVPQNLSASRPQDRQFILSSKKLLLSDSGFYLCAWTSGTGINYGYTFGSGTRLTVV.

The chain carries TRBV20-1 and TRBJ1-5, with D possibly being TRBD1 (5 bases). The V end was cut by 4 bases, the J end by 9 bases, with 19 bases between. The CDR3 length is 14 residues. Germline loops: CDR1 DFQATT, CDR2 SNEGSKA (reference sequence). The CDR3 nucleotides are TGCAGTGCTATGTCAGGGACGAGTTCTCCGCCCCAGCATTTT. Translation: CSAMSGTSSPPQHF.